This T cell receptor beta chain appears in the sequencing data of a study of blood T cell repertoires in COVID-19. Study-level background: From the United States, Italy and Spain came samples of acute and convalescent COVID-19. Nucleic acid was either cDNA or gDNA, and it came from T cells, B-cell-depleted T cells, or PBMCs.

Original analysis: Amplification with reference gene primers provided the estimates of nucleated cell counts. The table came from immunoSEQ multiplex PCR; TCRdb's copy has only in-frame clones and leaves some out. The V and J calls and clone size were taken over from that table, and D and trimming were inferred from the DNA. The top ten hold 4.3% of the sample, which has about 78,000 clones, around 91% seen once. Per the germline V gene, CDR1 is SGDLS and CDR2 is YYNGEE. CDR3 length equals 14 residues. The ends were cut back, 4 bases at V and 5 bases at J, with 13 bases in the middle. The TCR originated in a woman older than 75 with active or convalescent COVID-19. The sequencing input was peripheral blood. J is TRBJ1-5 and V is TRBV9; the D gene is possibly TRBD1 (5 bases). CDR3 nucleotides: TGTGCCAGCAGCTTGGGGGGGGACCATCAGCCCCAGCATTTT. Translated, it gives CASSLGGDHQPQHF.